This TCR beta chain originates from a study of T-cell reconstitution after alpha-beta-depleted transplantation in children. Study-wide results and limits: A year post-transplant, T-cell counts and diversity derived mostly from newly produced T cells. It was surviving recipient T cells and thymic progenitors that gave some patients high TCRbeta diversity at day 60. Expanded clones from the graft, numbering several hundred, reportedly supplied alpha-beta T cells about two months after transplant.

Unique molecular identifiers were used in preparing the TCRbeta library. One entry per CDR3 protein, called by TCRdb with MiXCR from the PCR reads. The table shows about 900,000 distinct CDR3 sequences, with 25% to 30% occurring only once. Comment on this clonotype: Its cognate antigen is unknown.

Germline-derived CDR1 and CDR2 are DFQATT and SNEGSKA (reference sequence). CDR3 length: 16 residues. J was trimmed by 7 bases and V by 4 bases; bases with no gene match: 14. The chain recombines TRBV20-1 with TRBJ2-1; 9 positions agree with TRBD2. The material sequenced was PBMCs, mostly from graft donor cells, taken 360 days after TCRalphabeta/CD19-depleted stem cell transplant. The sequence derives from a boy in the first two years of life who had a stem cell transplant for SCID, so the T cells may come from the graft donor. The CDR3 region is CSATLPAGGSINEQFF. The CDR3 nucleotides read TGCAGTGCTACACTTCCAGCGGGGGGTTCAATTAATGAGCAGTTCTTC.